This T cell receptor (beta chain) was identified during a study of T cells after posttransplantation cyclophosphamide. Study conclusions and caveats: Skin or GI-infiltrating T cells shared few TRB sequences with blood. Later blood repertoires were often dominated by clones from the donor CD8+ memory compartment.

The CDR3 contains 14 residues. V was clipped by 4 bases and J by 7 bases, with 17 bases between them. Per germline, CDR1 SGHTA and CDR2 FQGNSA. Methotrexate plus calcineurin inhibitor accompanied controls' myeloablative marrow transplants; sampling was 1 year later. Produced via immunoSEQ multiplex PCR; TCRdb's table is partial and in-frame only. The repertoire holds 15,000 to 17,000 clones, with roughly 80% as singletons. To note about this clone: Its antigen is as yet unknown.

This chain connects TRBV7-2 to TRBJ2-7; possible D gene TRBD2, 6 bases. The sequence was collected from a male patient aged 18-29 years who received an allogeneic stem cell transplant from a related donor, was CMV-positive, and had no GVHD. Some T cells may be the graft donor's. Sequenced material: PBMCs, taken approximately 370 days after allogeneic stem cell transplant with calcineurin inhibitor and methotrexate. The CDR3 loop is CASSSGLMGGEQYF. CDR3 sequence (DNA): TGTGCCAGCAGCTCAGGACTAATGGGCGGAGAGCAGTACTTC.